These 9 T cell receptor beta chains were sequenced from one sample in a study of cytomegalovirus exposure and HLA in healthy donors (dated by TCRdb to about 2017). The library was generated by the immunoSEQ multiplex PCR assay. The multiplex PCR relied on a mix of 60 forward primers for TCR Vbeta segments and 13 reverse primers for TCR Jbeta segments. The clones in this table, taken by TCRdb from immuneACCESS, are in-frame only. Not every clone is retained; where verified, under half of the shortfall comes from an unresolved V gene, and the cause of the rest is unknown. This sample gives roughly 200,000 clones in total; over 75% of them show up just once. The ten largest account for more than 0.4% of the sample. The sequenced sample was PBMCs. These receptors came from a woman between 50 and 59 years old in good health and CMV-seronegative.

J is TRBJ1-3 and V is TRBV7-2; 8 nucleotides match TRBD1. This CDR3 has 15 residues. J lost 2 bases, V lost 5 bases, and 5 bases had no gene match. Germline values: CDR1 SGHTA, CDR2 FQGNSA. CDR3 sequence: CASSADRVPGNTIYF. The CDR3 bases are TGTGCCAGCAGCGCGGACAGGGTCCCTGGAAACACCATATATTTT. The full variable domain, its missing parts supplied by reference TRBV7-2 and TRBJ1-3, is GAGVSQSPSNKVTEKGKDVELRCDPISGHTALYWYRQSLGQGLEFLIYFQGNSAPDKSGLPSDRFSAERTGGSVSTLTIQRTQQEDSAVYLCASSADRVPGNTIYFGEGSWLTVV.

V and J are TRBV18 and TRBJ2-2; 7 bases match TRBD1. Trimming at V came to 2 bases and at J to 5 bases, leaving 5 bases not matched to a gene. Germline V gives CDR1 KGHSH, CDR2 LQKENI. CDR3 size: 15 residues. The CDR3 region has the DNA TGTGCCAGCTCACCAACACAGGGGTGGACCGGGGAGCTGTTTTTT. This translates into CASSPTQGWTGELFF.

Here the CDR3 reads CASSLLRETQYF. Written as DNA, the CDR3 is TGCGCCAGCAGCTTGTTGAGGGAGACCCAGTACTTC. The V gene is TRBV5-1, the J gene TRBJ2-5, with no clear D. The V end lost 1 base, the J end lost 5 bases, and 6 bases lay between the germline ends. The CDR3 length is 12 residues. The germline V gene encodes CDR1 SGHRS and CDR2 YFSETQ.

This clone was seen only once. This chain joins TRBV5-1 and TRBJ2-5, with D perhaps matching TRBD2 (5 bases). The DNA end lines up better with TRBJ2-7; the J call may be wrong. Germline CDR1 SGHRS, CDR2 YFSETQ. The CDR3 consists of 14 residues. CDR3 loop: CASSLNGSPYEQYF. The DNA of the CDR3 is TGCGCCAGCAGCTTGAATGGGAGTCCCTACGAGCAGTACTTC.

The rearrangement joins TRBV5-1 to TRBJ2-5, with 10 bases lining up with TRBD1. The CDR3 runs to 16 residues. Losses at the gene ends were 2 bases for V and 5 bases for J; bases not matched to a gene: 9. Per the germline V gene, CDR1 is SGHRS and CDR2 is YFSETQ. The CDR3 is CASSFDRDRGSETQYF. CDR3 DNA sequence: TGCGCCAGCAGCTTCGACCGGGACAGGGGTTCGGAGACCCAGTACTTC.

The chain couples TRBV4-1 to TRBJ1-2; 7 bases fit TRBD1. The CDR3 contains 15 residues. CDR1 MGHRA and CDR2 YSYEKL come from the germline V gene. V trimming: 1 base; J trimming: 4 bases; junction bases outside the gene matches: 6. The CDR3 reads CASSQGGQTLYGYTF. The CDR3 region has the DNA TGCGCCAGCAGCCAAGGGGGACAGACGCTCTATGGCTACACCTTC.

The chain combines TRBV5-6 with TRBJ2-1; D perhaps matches TRBD1 (5 bases). From germline, CDR1 is SGHDT and CDR2 YYEEEE. This CDR3 region has 12 residues. The V and J ends lost 0 bases and 8 bases respectively, with 6 bases between them. The CDR3, as DNA: TGTGCCAGCAGCTTGGGGGGCGATGAGCAGTTCTTC. Amino acid sequence: CASSLGGDEQFF.

The CDR3 spells CASSIYRGRGNQPQHF. Here the CDR3 DNA reads TGTGCCAGTAGTATCTATCGGGGCAGGGGAAACCAGCCCCAGCATTTT. This rearrangement joins TRBV19 to TRBJ1-5; a possible D gene is TRBD1 (6 bases). CDR3 length: 16 residues. Germline assignment: CDR1 LNHDA and CDR2 SQIVND (reference sequence). V lost 3 bases and J lost 7, with 19 bases in between.

This clone came up a few times. The J gene is TRBJ2-7, the V gene TRBV7-6, with TRBD1 matching 8 bases. The CDR3 has 12 amino acids. Germline values: CDR1 SGHVS, CDR2 FNYEAQ. V trimming: 5 bases; J trimming: 6 bases; junction bases outside the gene matches: 3. In DNA, the CDR3 is TGTGCCAGCAGCACGACAGGGGCCGAGCAGTACTTC. Protein product: CASSTTGAEQYF. The full variable domain, in which reference TRBV7-6 and TRBJ2-7 provide the parts outside the CDR3, is GAGVSQSPRYKVTKRGQDVALRCDPISGHVSLYWYRQALGQGPEFLTYFNYEAQQDKSGLPNDRFSAERPEGSISTLTIQRTEQRDSAMYRCASSTTGAEQYFGPGTRLTVT.